This TCR beta chain was sequenced in a study of T cells in Graves' hyperthyroidism and ophthalmopathy. About the study: Sampling of peripheral blood happened at initial diagnosis, prior to any treatment.

Findings and limits, study-wide: Blood also carried most thyroid clonotypes expanded above 0.001.

Worth noting for this clonotype: Its specificity is not known.

The source material, RNA transcripts, was used to amplify TCR beta CDR3 regions. A set of HTBI primers served as the primers for a first-round RT-PCR of the TCR CDR3. TCRdb ran MiXCR on the multiplex PCR reads and lists one entry per CDR3 protein. This sample has fewer than 650,000 distinct CDR3 sequences, with around 15% found just once. Graves' hyperthyroidism qualified as stable when ophthalmopathy did not progress within 18 months. Sequenced sample: blood. This TCR was sampled from a woman aged 40-49 years with Graves' hyperthyroidism.

The CDR3 coding sequence is TGCGCCAGCAGCTTGGGGGATTGGATCCAAGAGACCCAGTACTTC. It specifies CASSLGDWIQETQYF. The chain carries TRBV5-1 and TRBJ2-5; unclear D gene. The length of the CDR3 is 15 residues. Germline V gene lookup returns CDR1 SGHRS and CDR2 YFSETQ. The V and J ends lost 0 bases and 1 base respectively, with 10 bases between them.